Presented here are 21 T cell receptor beta chains from one specimen sequenced in a study of cytotoxic CD8 clonotypes in ibrutinib-treated CLL. Generated by immunoSEQ multiplex PCR, the TCRdb table keeps only in-frame clones and is missing some. This sample has some 200,000 clones, with over 60% found just once. Material: PBMCs, obtained after 24 months of ibrutinib treatment. Every receptor here comes from a human donor with chronic lymphocytic leukemia.

This chain connects TRBV25-1 to TRBJ2-1; D is perhaps TRBD1 or TRBD2 (5 bases each). Germline values: CDR1 MGHDK, CDR2 SYGVNS. V was pared by 8 bases and J by 6 bases, with 17 bases between. The CDR3 is made up of 14 amino acids. CDR3 in amino acids: CASGQAGTRNEQFF. Written as DNA, the CDR3 is TGTGCCAGCGGCCAAGCCGGGACCCGCAATGAGCAGTTCTTC.

The chain couples TRBV4-1 to TRBJ2-1; possibly TRBD1 for D (7 bases). Germline CDR1 MGHRA, CDR2 YSYEKL. The CDR3 length is 15 residues. Between the trimmed V and J ends, which lost 1 base and 6 bases, there was a span of 13 bases. CDR3 residues: CASSQGQGGPNEQFF. As DNA, the CDR3 is TGCGCCAGCAGCCAAGGACAGGGAGGCCCCAATGAGCAGTTCTTC.

The V and J genes are TRBV6-4 and TRBJ2-1, with a tentative D call TRBD2 (6 bases). Trimming shortened V by 5 bases and J by 4 bases, and 15 bases separated the two germline ends. From germline, CDR1 is MRHNA and CDR2 SNTAGT. This CDR3 comprises 15 residues. This CDR3 is CASSREPAVYNEQFF. CDR3 DNA: TGTGCCAGCAGTCGGGAGCCAGCGGTGTACAATGAGCAGTTCTTC.

V gene TRBV6-5 combines with J gene TRBJ1-5, with D unclear. Germline V gene sequence: CDR1 MNHEY, CDR2 SVGAGI. The CDR3 totals 15 residues. Trimming shortened V by 4 bases and J by 0 bases, and 10 bases separated the two germline ends. CDR3 loop: CASSSDGDSNQPQHF. For the CDR3, the DNA is TGTGCCAGCAGTTCGGACGGCGATAGCAATCAGCCCCAGCATTTT.

The chain uses TRBV7-3 and TRBJ2-5, with 9 bases lining up with TRBD1. This CDR3 region has 14 residues. J was trimmed by 4 bases and V by 5 bases; bases with no gene match: 5. Looked up from germline, CDR1 is SGHTA and CDR2 is FQGTGA. CDR3 coding DNA: TGTGCCAGCAGCGCGACAGGGGGTGGAGAGACCCAGTACTTC. Translation gives CASSATGGGETQYF.

This sequence joins TRBV11-3 and TRBJ2-2; TRBD2 matches 7 bases. J was trimmed by 3 bases and V by 4 bases; bases with no gene match: 8. The germline CDR1 and CDR2 sequences are SGHNT and YENEEA. The CDR3 sequence is 16 residues long. CDR3 sequence reads: CASSSPTSTDTGELFF. CDR3 DNA sequence: TGTGCCAGCAGCTCCCCGACTAGCACCGACACCGGGGAGCTGTTTTTT.

J is TRBJ2-7 and V is TRBV30; the match to TRBD2 covers 7 bases. Unmatched junction bases numbered 5, after V lost 5 bases and J lost 1 base. The germline gives CDR1 GTSNPN, CDR2 SVGIG (reference sequence). This CDR3 has 13 amino acids. CDR3 bases: TGTGCCTGGGGCCCCGGGGGGTCCTACGAGCAGTACTTC. It encodes CAWGPGGSYEQYF.

J is TRBJ2-5 and V is TRBV7-9, with D perhaps being TRBD1 or TRBD2 (5 bases each). Germline V gives CDR1 SEHNR, CDR2 FQNEAQ (reference sequence). This CDR3 is 16 amino acids long. The V end lost 6 bases, the J end lost 1 base, and 18 bases lay between the germline ends. CDR3 sequence: CASRQVPGRPQETQYF. The CDR3, as DNA: TGTGCCAGCAGACAAGTCCCGGGACGGCCCCAAGAGACCCAGTACTTC.

This chain joins TRBV7-9 and TRBJ2-7, with D unresolved. The CDR3 has 16 amino acids. The V gene lost 3 bases and the J gene lost 7 bases, with 22 bases spanning the gap. CDR1 is SEHNR and CDR2 is FQNEAQ in the germline V gene (reference sequence). CDR3 in DNA: TGTGCCAGCAGCTTGGGTTTAGGACGGACCTCGGTGGAGCAGTACTTC. It specifies CASSLGLGRTSVEQYF. The variable domain in full, with the rest retrieved from reference TRBV7-9 and TRBJ2-7, is DTGVSQNPRHKITKRGQNVTFRCDPISEHNRLYWYRQTLGQGPEFLTYFQNEAQLEKSRLLSDRFSAERPKGSFSTLEIQRTEQGDSAMYLCASSLGLGRTSVEQYFGPGTRLTVT.

The J gene is TRBJ2-7, the V gene TRBV6-5; 8 bases are a match to TRBD2. CDR1 and CDR2 (germline): MNHEY, SVGAGI. V trimming: 3 bases; J trimming: 1 base; junction bases outside the gene matches: 5. The CDR3 loop spans 15 amino acids. CDR3 amino acids: CASSYFTSGSYEQYF. CDR3 nucleotide sequence: TGTGCCAGCAGTTATTTCACTAGCGGTTCCTACGAGCAGTACTTC.

The gene calls are TRBV30 and TRBJ1-2; unclear D gene. The CDR3 contains 12 residues. Per germline, CDR1 GTSNPN and CDR2 SVGIG (reference sequence). In DNA, the CDR3 is TGTGGGGCGGGGATTATCAACTATGGCTACACCTTC. Its translation is CGAGIINYGYTF. Combining the CDR3 with reference TRBV30 and TRBJ1-2 gives the whole variable domain SQTIHQWPATLVQPVGSPLSLECTVEGTSNPNLYWYRQAAGRGLQLLFYSVGIGQISSEVPQNLSASRPQDRQFILSSKKLLLSDSGFYLCGAGIINYGYTFGSGTRLTVV.

This clone was observed a handful of times. In the same sample, other DNA sequences code for this CDR3. The chain links TRBV28 to TRBJ1-1; no definite D call. Trimming took off 4 bases at V and 1 base at J, with 7 bases between the two ends. Germline CDR1 is MDHEN and CDR2 is SYDVKM. This CDR3 spans 13 amino acids. The CDR3 spells CASSSGRNTEAFF. CDR3 nucleotides: TGTGCCAGCAGTTCTGGAAGGAACACTGAAGCTTTCTTT.

This rearrangement joins TRBV28 to TRBJ1-2; TRBD1 might be the D (5 bases). The V gene's germline CDR1 is MDHEN and CDR2 SYDVKM. The V gene lost 8 bases and the J gene lost 4 bases, with 26 bases spanning the gap. The CDR3 has 17 amino acids. In nucleotides, the CDR3 is TGTGCCAGCCATAATCGGGCCAGGGTAGGGATGGGCTATGGCTACACCTTC. Residues: CASHNRARVGMGYGYTF.

Only one count was recorded for this clone. The chain has TRBV5-1 and TRBJ2-5; TRBD2 matches 16 bases. The CDR3 contains 17 residues. Germline V CDR1 and CDR2: SGHRS, YFSETQ. V was clipped by 4 bases and J by 5 bases; unmatched bases: 8. The CDR3 bases are TGCGCCAGCAGCGGGACTAGCGGGAGGGGTTCTTGGGAGACCCAGTACTTC. Amino acids: CASSGTSGRGSWETQYF.

The chain recombines TRBV4-1 with TRBJ2-1; 8 positions agree with TRBD2. The CDR3 is made up of 14 amino acids. The junction had 6 bases not matched to a gene; V was cut back by 4 bases and J by 7 bases. Per germline, CDR1 MGHRA and CDR2 YSYEKL. CDR3 DNA: TGCGCCAGCAGCCGGGGACTAGTCCTAAATGAGCAGTTCTTC. Amino acid sequence: CASSRGLVLNEQFF.

The rearrangement uses TRBV6-5 and TRBJ2-3, with 12 positions matching TRBD2. The germline gives CDR1 MNHEY, CDR2 SVGAGI. The CDR3 is made up of 14 amino acids. The V segment lost 6 bases and the J segment 3 bases; nucleotides outside the gene matches: 1. The CDR3 DNA follows: TGTGCCAGCAGGCTAGCGGGAGGGACAGATACGCAGTATTTT. It translates to CASRLAGGTDTQYF.

The CDR3 here is CASSPKIGTSGRAYEQYF. The CDR3 DNA reads as TGTGCCAGCAGCCCCAAAATAGGGACTAGCGGGAGGGCCTACGAGCAGTACTTC. The rearrangement uses TRBV7-9 and TRBJ2-7; 16 bases line up with TRBD2. V lost 5 bases, J lost 2 bases, and 9 bases stayed unmatched. The CDR3 extends over 18 amino acids. The germline gives CDR1 SEHNR, CDR2 FQNEAQ (reference sequence).

V and J are TRBV9 and TRBJ1-2, with D uncertain. The V end lost 0 bases, the J end lost 2 bases, and 5 bases lay between the germline ends. This CDR3 is 13 amino acids long. CDR1 and CDR2 (germline): SGDLS, YYNGEE. CDR3 DNA: TGTGCCAGCAGCGTAGGGGCCAACTATGGCTACACCTTC. Translated, it gives CASSVGANYGYTF. The whole variable domain, remainder taken from reference TRBV9 and TRBJ1-2, is DSGVTQTPKHLITATGQRVTLRCSPRSGDLSVYWYQQSLDQGLQFLIQYYNGEERAKGNILERFSAQQFPDLHSELNLSSLELGDSALYFCASSVGANYGYTFGSGTRLTVV.

The chain carries TRBV19 and TRBJ1-4; TRBD1 matches 10 bases. Germline CDR1 is LNHDA and CDR2 is SQIVND (reference sequence). The CDR3 covers 16 residues. The trim removed 3 bases at V and 5 bases at J, leaving 6 bases unmatched. The CDR3 DNA reads as TGTGCCAGTAGTATCACACCGGGACAGGGGAATGAAAAACTGTTTTTT. The encoded protein is CASSITPGQGNEKLFF.

This clone turned up a few times. The V call is TRBV30, the J call TRBJ1-5; D possibly corresponds to TRBD1 (6 bases). The CDR3 totals 13 residues. Between the trimmed V and J ends, which lost 0 bases and 4 bases, there was a span of 7 bases. The germline V gene has CDR1 GTSNPN and CDR2 SVGIG (reference sequence). The DNA of the CDR3 is TGTGCCTGGAGTGTACAGGGAAATCAGCCCCAGCATTTT. Translation: CAWSVQGNQPQHF.

This clone came up once. The rearrangement uses TRBV11-3 and TRBJ2-2; 10 bases fit TRBD1. CDR1 is SGHNT, CDR2 YENEEA, per germline. The CDR3 is made up of 19 amino acids. V dropped 2 bases and J dropped 2; count of bases not matched to a gene: 11. CDR3 sequence reads: CASSLSTGGALINTGELFF. In nucleotides, the CDR3 is TGTGCCAGCAGCTTATCGACAGGGGGCGCTTTAATTAACACCGGGGAGCTGTTTTTT.